The 15 T cell receptor beta chains below were found in one sample sequenced in a study of cytomegalovirus exposure and HLA in healthy donors. The repertoire was sequenced with immunoSEQ multiplex PCR; TCRdb's copy has only in-frame clones and lacks some. The sample includes around 140,000 clones, about 91% of them seen just once. Sequencing input: PBMCs. The receptors were sampled from a young woman in good health and CMV-seronegative.

CDR3 coding DNA: TGTGCCAGCCCCCCGGAGCGCGACCGAAACAATGAGCAGTTCTTC. Amino acids: CASPPERDRNNEQFF. The rearrangement links TRBV2 to TRBJ2-1; no reliable D call. Deletions cut 8 bases from V and 5 bases from J, with 19 bases between. CDR3 length: 15 amino acids. Per germline, CDR1 SNHLY and CDR2 FYNNEI.

The chain links TRBV11-1 to TRBJ1-6, with D perhaps matching TRBD1 (5 bases). The CDR3 contains 15 residues. Germline loops: CDR1 SGHAT, CDR2 FQDESV (reference sequence). V lost 1 base to trimming and J lost 8 bases, with 12 bases between them. The DNA for the CDR3 is TGTGCCAGCAGCTTAGTAGGGGTTCGAGATTCACCCCTCCACTTT. This codes for CASSLVGVRDSPLHF.

The chain employs TRBV2 and TRBJ1-1; TRBD1 is a possible D gene (6 bases). Germline V gene lookup returns CDR1 SNHLY and CDR2 FYNNEI. The CDR3 runs to 13 residues. The V end was cut by 4 bases, the J end by 1 base, with 7 bases between. Here the CDR3 reads CASSVQGNTEAFF. CDR3 bases: TGTGCCAGCAGTGTACAGGGGAACACTGAAGCTTTCTTT.

This rearrangement joins TRBV7-3 to TRBJ1-2; tentative D call: TRBD1 (6 bases). CDR1 is SGHTA and CDR2 is FQGTGA in the germline V gene. V lost 5 bases and J 1 base, leaving 14 bases between the germline ends. The CDR3 is made up of 15 amino acids. CDR3 residues: CASSPDPDSNYGYTF. The CDR3 DNA sequence: TGTGCCAGCAGCCCCGACCCGGACAGTAACTATGGCTACACCTTC.

Points on this clone: This sample also contains other DNA sequences that code for the same CDR3. The chain joins TRBV4-1 to TRBJ1-3; D not resolved. There are 16 residues in the CDR3. Trimming took off 3 bases at V and 4 bases at J, with 16 bases between the two ends. From germline, CDR1 is MGHRA and CDR2 YSYEKL. In DNA, the CDR3 is TGCGCCAGCAGCCACCCGACGAAGGAGTCGGGAAACACCATATATTTT. Protein product: CASSHPTKESGNTIYF.

This chain uses TRBV4-1 with TRBJ1-2; 7 positions match TRBD1. Looked up from germline, CDR1 is MGHRA and CDR2 is YSYEKL. V lost 0 bases, J lost 5 bases, and 15 bases stayed unmatched. There are 18 residues in the CDR3. CDR3 DNA sequence: TGCGCCAGCAGCCAAGACTTGGAAACGGGACAGTACAAGTATGGCTACACCTTC. Protein: CASSQDLETGQYKYGYTF.

J is TRBJ2-1 and V is TRBV9; the D gene is possibly TRBD2 (7 bases). V dropped 4 bases and J dropped 0 bases, with 17 bases sitting between them. The CDR3 contains 17 residues. Germline CDR1 SGDLS, CDR2 YYNGEE. CDR3 residues: CASSYRGRGPSYNEQFF. Written as DNA, the CDR3 is TGTGCCAGCAGCTACAGAGGGCGGGGGCCCTCCTACAATGAGCAGTTCTTC. Full variable domain (remainder filled in from reference TRBV9 and TRBJ2-1): DSGVTQTPKHLITATGQRVTLRCSPRSGDLSVYWYQQSLDQGLQFLIQYYNGEERAKGNILERFSAQQFPDLHSELNLSSLELGDSALYFCASSYRGRGPSYNEQFFGPGTRLTVL.

This clone was recorded a few times. The V gene is TRBV5-1, the J gene TRBJ2-2; 7 bases map to TRBD1. This CDR3 has 14 residues. J gave up 7 bases and V 4 bases, and 7 bases lay outside the gene matches. Germline CDR1 is SGHRS and CDR2 is YFSETQ. The CDR3 protein is CASSETGSGGELFF. In nucleotides, the CDR3 is TGCGCCAGCAGCGAGACAGGGAGTGGCGGGGAGCTGTTTTTT.

The V gene is TRBV20-1, the J gene TRBJ2-5, with D hard to call. Deletions cut 0 bases from V and 5 bases from J, with 4 bases between. CDR3 length: 11 amino acids. Germline CDR1 DFQATT, CDR2 SNEGSKA (reference sequence). The CDR3, as DNA: TGCAGTGCTAGAGATTCGGAGACCCAGTACTTC. Its translation: CSARDSETQYF.

This clone appeared once. The rearrangement links TRBV10-3 to TRBJ1-5; D not resolved. Germline values: CDR1 ENHRY, CDR2 SYGVKD. This CDR3 has 15 amino acids. V was pared by 2 bases and J by 0 bases, with 8 bases between. CDR3 DNA sequence: TGTGCCATCAGTGAGACAGTTAATAGCAATCAGCCCCAGCATTTT. Its protein is CAISETVNSNQPQHF.

The chain recombines TRBV6-6 with TRBJ2-1; TRBD2 agrees at 9 bases. Per the germline V gene, CDR1 is MNHNY and CDR2 is SVGAGI (reference sequence). The CDR3 is made up of 16 amino acids. V was pared by 5 bases and J by 7 bases, with 12 bases of the junction left unmatched. Written as DNA, the CDR3 is TGTGCCAGCAGTCCCTTAGCGGGGGTCCCGGGGAATGAGCAGTTCTTC. It encodes CASSPLAGVPGNEQFF.

The chain combines TRBV6-4 with TRBJ2-3; 10 bases match TRBD1. Trimming removed 4 bases from V and 2 bases from J; junction bases left unmatched: 3. The CDR3 length is 15 residues. Germline V gene sequence: CDR1 MRHNA, CDR2 SNTAGT. Here the CDR3 DNA reads TGTGCCAGCAGTGCCGGGACAGGGGACACAGATACGCAGTATTTT. This sequence encodes CASSAGTGDTDTQYF.

The chain couples TRBV18 to TRBJ2-7; 9 nucleotides line up with TRBD1. This CDR3 comprises 14 residues. Germline CDR1 KGHSH, CDR2 LQKENI. The ends lost 3 bases at V and 6 bases at J; junction bases unmatched: 6. The DNA of the CDR3 is TGTGCCAGCTCACCCGAGGGACAGGGTACCGAGCAGTACTTC. Encoded protein: CASSPEGQGTEQYF.

V usage is TRBV11-2 and J usage is TRBJ1-2, with D hard to call. Per the germline V gene, CDR1 is SGHAT and CDR2 is FQNNGV. CDR3 length: 16 residues. V dropped 5 bases and J dropped 4 bases, with 20 bases sitting between them. This chain's CDR3 is CASSPAGVIGSYGYTF. The CDR3 DNA sequence: TGTGCCAGCAGCCCCGCCGGGGTGATTGGTAGCTATGGCTACACCTTC.

In this sample, this clone turned up a few times. The genes are TRBV12-5 and TRBJ1-2, with 7 nucleotides matching TRBD1. CDR1 LGHNT and CDR2 FRNRAP come from the germline V gene. With V trimmed by 2 bases and J by 0 bases, 3 bases remained unmatched. This CDR3 spans 15 amino acids. CDR3 sequence: CASGLPQGANYGYTF. In DNA, the CDR3 is TGTGCTAGTGGTTTGCCCCAGGGGGCTAACTATGGCTACACCTTC.